The source of this T cell receptor beta chain is a study of blood T cells in healthy people across ages. This clonotype was detected only a few times. The antigen remains undetermined. V gave up 3 bases and J gave up 1 base, with 12 bases separating them. Per the germline V gene, CDR1 is DFQATT and CDR2 is SNEGSKA (reference sequence). There are 14 residues in the CDR3. Findings of the study overall: When set beside aged donors, long-lived donors presented more naive CD4+ cells and higher diversity. Across the age range, TCR beta diversity per million T cells fell in a roughly linear way.

The second PCR ran about 6 to 12 cycles with a sample-barcoded 5' primer and J-beta primers. Each cDNA was tagged by a template-switch adaptor containing 12 random nucleotides. TCRdb independently ran MiXCR on the 5' RACE reads; one entry per CDR3 protein. Among approximately 830,000 distinct CDR3 sequences, 60% to 80% were seen once, and the ten largest hold around 30%. The sample taken for sequencing was blood. The TCR comes from a man in his thirties or forties in good health. The chain has TRBV20-1 and TRBJ2-5; a possible D gene is TRBD2 (5 bases). The CDR3 DNA reads TGCAGTGCTAGGGGAGCGGTGGTCCAAGAGACCCAGTACTTC. Residues: CSARGAVVQETQYF.